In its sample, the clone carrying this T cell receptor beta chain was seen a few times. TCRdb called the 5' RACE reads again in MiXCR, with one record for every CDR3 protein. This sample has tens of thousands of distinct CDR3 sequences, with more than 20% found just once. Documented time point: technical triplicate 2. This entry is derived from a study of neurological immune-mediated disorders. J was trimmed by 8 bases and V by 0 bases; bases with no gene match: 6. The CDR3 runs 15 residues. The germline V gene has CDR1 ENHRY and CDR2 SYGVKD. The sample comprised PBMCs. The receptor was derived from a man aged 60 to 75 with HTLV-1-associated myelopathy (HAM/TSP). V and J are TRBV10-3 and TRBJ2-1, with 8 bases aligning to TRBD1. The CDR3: CAISESLDRGHEQFF. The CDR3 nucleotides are TGTGCCATCAGTGAGTCCCTAGACAGGGGACATGAGCAGTTCTTC.